This T cell receptor beta chain came from a study of blood T cell repertoires in COVID-19. Assay used: immunoSEQ multiplex PCR; TCRdb lists only in-frame clones, some missing. The sample comprises some 170,000 clones, over 85% of which are singletons, and 18% rests with the top ten. Germline CDR1 and CDR2: LNHDA and SQIVND (reference sequence). Trimming took off 3 bases at V and 6 bases at J, with 7 bases between the two ends. The CDR3 runs 12 residues. The sequenced sample was peripheral blood. This rearrangement joins TRBV19 to TRBJ2-3, with unresolved D. This sequence originates from a man in his 60s with active or convalescent COVID-19. Here the CDR3 reads CASSISRDTQYF. CDR3 bases: TGTGCCAGTAGTATCTCCAGGGATACGCAGTATTTT.